Below are 20 T cell receptor beta chains sequenced from a single sample in a study of blood T cell repertoires in COVID-19. Clones were sequenced by immunoSEQ multiplex PCR, and TCRdb holds only the in-frame ones, with some missing. The sample includes more than 85,000 clones, 80% to 85% of them seen just once. Sequencing input: peripheral blood. All receptors come from a man aged 55 to 70 with acute or convalescent COVID-19.

This sequence joins TRBV7-3 and TRBJ1-1; D unresolved. This CDR3 is built from 13 residues. V was pared by 2 bases and J by 5 bases, with 9 bases between. Germline CDR1 is SGHTA and CDR2 is FQGTGA. The CDR3 loop is CASSLGPATEAFF. The CDR3 nucleotides are TGTGCCAGCAGCTTAGGCCCAGCGACTGAAGCTTTCTTT.

Here the CDR3 DNA reads TGTGCCAGCAGCTTAGGACGGGGCTCCTACAATGAGCAGTTCTTC. Translation gives CASSLGRGSYNEQFF. The chain employs TRBV11-2 and TRBJ2-1; weak D call: TRBD2 (5 bases). Germline assignment: CDR1 SGHAT and CDR2 FQNNGV. There are 15 residues in the CDR3. Between the trimmed V and J ends, which lost 1 base and 0 bases, there was a span of 7 bases.

The CDR3 loop reads CASSIDWSQPQHF. For the CDR3, the DNA is TGTGCCAGTAGTATAGATTGGAGTCAGCCCCAGCATTTT. The chain uses TRBV19 and TRBJ1-5, with D uncertain. V lost 0 bases and J lost 6, with 6 bases in between. The CDR3 loop spans 13 amino acids. The germline gives CDR1 LNHDA, CDR2 SQIVND (reference sequence).

The chain recombines TRBV30 with TRBJ1-1; 9 nucleotides line up with TRBD1. This CDR3 comprises 13 residues. Germline CDR1 is GTSNPN and CDR2 is SVGIG (reference sequence). Trimming removed 5 bases from V and 5 bases from J; junction bases left unmatched: 6. CDR3 sequence: CAWEDRGTTEAFF. DNA for the CDR3: TGTGCCTGGGAGGACAGGGGCACGACTGAAGCTTTCTTT.

The genes are TRBV19 and TRBJ2-1; TRBD2 might be the D (6 bases). V lost 1 base, J lost 0 bases, and 16 bases lay in between. Per germline, CDR1 LNHDA and CDR2 SQIVND (reference sequence). This CDR3 has 18 amino acids. The CDR3 sequence is CASSIAGTVMSSYNEQFF. CDR3 coding DNA: TGTGCCAGTAGTATAGCCGGGACTGTCATGAGCTCCTACAATGAGCAGTTCTTC.

V and J are TRBV9 and TRBJ2-3; TRBD2 agrees at 8 bases. With V trimmed by 0 bases and J by 2 bases, 11 bases remained unmatched. CDR1 is SGDLS and CDR2 is YYNGEE in the germline V gene. The CDR3 sequence is 18 residues long. The CDR3 coding sequence is TGTGCCAGCAGCGTAGCTGGGGGTAGCGGGGAGATCACAGATACGCAGTATTTT. Amino acid sequence: CASSVAGGSGEITDTQYF. Filled out from reference TRBV9 and TRBJ2-3, the complete variable domain reads DSGVTQTPKHLITATGQRVTLRCSPRSGDLSVYWYQQSLDQGLQFLIQYYNGEERAKGNILERFSAQQFPDLHSELNLSSLELGDSALYFCASSVAGGSGEITDTQYFGPGTRLTVL.

This clone has only one observation. The chain employs TRBV30 and TRBJ2-2; 9 positions agree with TRBD1. The CDR3 has 14 residues. Germline assignment: CDR1 GTSNPN and CDR2 SVGIG (reference sequence). J gave up 4 bases and V 5 bases, and 5 bases lay outside the gene matches. DNA of the CDR3: TGTGCCTGGTTCCGGGACAGGGTCACCGGGGAGCTGTTTTTT. Encoded protein: CAWFRDRVTGELFF.

The CDR3 DNA follows: TGTGCCAGCAGTTGGACAGGGGGCTCCGAGAAACTGTTTTTT. Protein: CASSWTGGSEKLFF. V is TRBV6-2 or TRBV6-3 and J is TRBJ1-4; 11 nucleotides match TRBD1. Germline loops: CDR1 MNHEY, CDR2 SVGEGT. The V and J ends lost 4 bases and 11 bases, in that order; junction bases with no gene match: 6. The CDR3 extends over 14 amino acids.

The rearrangement uses TRBV9 and TRBJ1-5; possibly TRBD1 for D (5 bases). The germline gives CDR1 SGDLS, CDR2 YYNGEE. The CDR3 is 14 residues long. Trimming stripped 3 bases from V and 3 bases from J, with 10 bases between. The DNA for the CDR3 is TGTGCCAGCAGCGGTGACAGACCCAATCAGCCCCAGCATTTT. The encoded protein is CASSGDRPNQPQHF. Supplemented by reference TRBV9 and TRBJ1-5, the full variable domain reads DSGVTQTPKHLITATGQRVTLRCSPRSGDLSVYWYQQSLDQGLQFLIQYYNGEERAKGNILERFSAQQFPDLHSELNLSSLELGDSALYFCASSGDRPNQPQHFGDGTRLSIL.

This clone appeared once. The gene calls are TRBV2 and TRBJ2-5, with 8 bases that match TRBD2. Germline V gene data show CDR1 as SNHLY and CDR2 as FYNNEI. V gave up 7 bases and J gave up 0 bases; unmatched junction bases: 4. The CDR3 totals 14 residues. DNA of the CDR3: TGTGCCAGCACGGCGGGGGGACACCAAGAGACCCAGTACTTC. Translating gives CASTAGGHQETQYF.

The chain links TRBV4-3 to TRBJ2-1; 8 bases match TRBD2. Germline values: CDR1 LGHNA, CDR2 YSLEER. With 4 bases clipped from V and 8 bases from J, the junction kept 13 bases outside the gene matches. The CDR3 covers 16 residues. Here the CDR3 DNA reads TGCGCCAGCAGCCGACGTCCCAGCGGGAGTAGGGATGAGCAGTTCTTC. Translated, it gives CASSRRPSGSRDEQFF.

This chain uses TRBV30 with TRBJ2-2, with D unresolved. Germline loops: CDR1 GTSNPN, CDR2 SVGIG (reference sequence). V lost 3 bases to trimming and J lost 6 bases, with 8 bases between them. The CDR3 sequence is 12 residues long. The CDR3 coding sequence is TGTGCCTGGAGCCCCCAATCCGGGGAGCTGTTTTTT. Amino acid sequence: CAWSPQSGELFF.

The V call is TRBV6-4, the J call TRBJ1-2; maybe TRBD1 (5 bases). Germline-derived CDR1 and CDR2 are MRHNA and SNTAGT. The CDR3 totals 12 residues. Trimming removed 6 bases from V and 3 bases from J, with 8 bases in between. CDR3 amino acids: CASSRVDYGYTF. In nucleotides, the CDR3 is TGTGCCAGCAGCAGGGTAGACTATGGCTACACCTTC.

The gene calls are TRBV5-1 and TRBJ1-2; TRBD1 matches at 7 bases. Germline lookup yields CDR1 SGHRS and CDR2 YFSETQ. The CDR3 consists of 12 residues. Germline trimming cut 5 bases from V and 7 bases from J; bases unmatched to any gene: 5. CDR3 sequence reads: CASRKEGAGYTF. Written as DNA, the CDR3 is TGCGCCAGCAGAAAGGAGGGGGCTGGCTACACCTTC. The full variable domain, its missing parts supplied by reference TRBV5-1 and TRBJ1-2, is KAGVTQTPRYLIKTRGQQVTLSCSPISGHRSVSWYQQTPGQGLQFLFEYFSETQRNKGNFPGRFSGRQFSNSRSEMNVSTLELGDSALYLCASRKEGAGYTFGSGTRLTVV.

V gene TRBV10-1 combines with J gene TRBJ2-3, with unresolved D. Germline V lookup: CDR1 WNHNN, CDR2 SYGVQD (reference sequence). The V gene lost 2 bases and the J gene lost 6 bases, with 15 bases spanning the gap. This CDR3 has 15 residues. As DNA, the CDR3 is TGCGCCAGCAGTGAGCGTAGCCCGAAGCCCGATACGCAGTATTTT. Translated: CASSERSPKPDTQYF.

As DNA, the CDR3 is TGTGCCAGCAGCCTATTGGGGGGGTTCGACCAGCCCCAGCATTTT. Protein product: CASSLLGGFDQPQHF. The rearrangement joins TRBV7-9 to TRBJ1-5, with a possible D match to TRBD1 (5 bases). In germline, CDR1 is SEHNR, CDR2 FQNEAQ (reference sequence). The CDR3 length is 15 residues. V lost 5 bases to trimming and J lost 7 bases, with 18 bases between them.

The rearrangement joins TRBV7-2 to TRBJ2-1; 7 bases align to TRBD2. V lost 1 base and J lost 14; bases outside the gene matches: 8. This CDR3 comprises 13 residues. Germline V gene lookup returns CDR1 SGHTA and CDR2 FQGNSA. The DNA of the CDR3 is TGTGCCAGCAGCTTAGAGGCTGGACTAGGGGAGTTCTTC. Translation: CASSLEAGLGEFF.

V and J are TRBV7-3 and TRBJ2-1, with a weak D call TRBD1 (6 bases). This CDR3 has 13 residues. Germline values: CDR1 SGHTA, CDR2 FQGTGA. With 3 bases removed from V and 8 bases from J, the gap between germline ends came to 11 bases. The CDR3 DNA follows: TGTGCCAGCAGCTTTACAGGGCGGGATGAGCAGTTCTTC. It is translated as CASSFTGRDEQFF.

For this clone: The identical CDR3 is also encoded by other nucleotide sequences in the sample. J is TRBJ2-1 and V is TRBV4-1, with D perhaps matching TRBD1 (6 bases). The CDR3 runs to 16 residues. The V and J ends lost 2 bases and 0 bases respectively, with 11 bases between them. CDR1 is MGHRA, CDR2 YSYEKL, per germline. CDR3 nucleotides: TGCGCCAGCAGCCAACGGCAGGGGTCCTCCTACAATGAGCAGTTCTTC. As protein: CASSQRQGSSYNEQFF.

This sequence joins TRBV28 and TRBJ1-2; D is perhaps TRBD1 (5 bases). V was shortened by 5 bases and J by 2 bases, with 21 bases between the two germline ends. Germline loops: CDR1 MDHEN, CDR2 SYDVKM. The CDR3 covers 17 residues. The CDR3 coding sequence is TGTGCCAGCAGTGCGGTAGGGGATAAGGGCTTAAACTATGGCTACACCTTC. Encoded protein: CASSAVGDKGLNYGYTF.